This T cell receptor (beta chain) stems from a study of control samples from healthy donors and cancer patients. Some clones are missing from TCRdb's copy, which holds only in-frame ones; the method was immunoSEQ multiplex PCR. Of some 120,000 clones in the sample, over 85% were seen once. Germline CDR1 reads SNHLY; CDR2 reads FYNNEI. The CDR3 runs to 11 residues. With 0 bases removed from V and 7 bases from J, the gap between germline ends came to 3 bases. The chain recombines TRBV2 with TRBJ1-1; D gene unclear. The sequence derives from a man younger than 40 in good health. Sequenced input: blood. The DNA of the CDR3 is TGTGCCAGCAGTGAAGCCGGTGAAGCTTTCTTT. Encoded protein: CASSEAGEAFF.